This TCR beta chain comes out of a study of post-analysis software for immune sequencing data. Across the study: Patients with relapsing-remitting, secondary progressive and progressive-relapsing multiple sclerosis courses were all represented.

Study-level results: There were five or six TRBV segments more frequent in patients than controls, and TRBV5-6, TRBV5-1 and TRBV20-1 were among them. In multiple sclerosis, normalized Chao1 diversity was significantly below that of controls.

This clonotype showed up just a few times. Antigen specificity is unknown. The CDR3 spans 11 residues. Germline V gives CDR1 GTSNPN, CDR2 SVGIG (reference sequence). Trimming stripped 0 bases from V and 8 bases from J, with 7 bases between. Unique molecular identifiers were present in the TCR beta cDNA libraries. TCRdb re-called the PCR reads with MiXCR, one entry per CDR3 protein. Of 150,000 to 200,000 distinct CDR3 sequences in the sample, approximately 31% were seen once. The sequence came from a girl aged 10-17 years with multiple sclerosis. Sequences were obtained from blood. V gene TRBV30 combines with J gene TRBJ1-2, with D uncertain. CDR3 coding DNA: TGTGCCTGGAGTGTATCTCGCGGCTACACCTTC. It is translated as CAWSVSRGYTF.